The 2 T cell receptor beta chains presented below share a single source sample, sequenced in a study of cytomegalovirus exposure and HLA in healthy donors. PCR employed 60 Vbeta and 13 Jbeta primers. Measured with immunoSEQ multiplex PCR; TCRdb has only the in-frame clones, and not every one. Of 100,000 to 150,000 clones listed, over 70% are singletons. Sequenced input: PBMCs. Source of these receptors: a woman between 50 and 59 years old in good health and CMV-seropositive.

The CDR3 DNA reads as TGTGCCAGCAGCTCCTCTCAGGGTTTCTCCTACGAGCAGTACTTC. It encodes CASSSSQGFSYEQYF. J is TRBJ2-7 and V is TRBV7-9, with a weak D call TRBD1 (5 bases). V lost 4 bases, J lost 0 bases, and 13 bases lay in between. The CDR3 is 15 amino acids. Germline CDR1 is SEHNR and CDR2 is FQNEAQ (reference sequence).

A single count supports this clone. This chain uses TRBV30 with TRBJ2-5, with D possibly matching TRBD2 (5 bases). Germline CDR1 GTSNPN, CDR2 SVGIG (reference sequence). V lost 3 bases and J lost 6, with 11 bases in between. CDR3 size: 12 residues. The CDR3 nucleotides are TGTGCCTGGAGAGGGTCGGGAAAGACCCAGTACTTC. Its translation is CAWRGSGKTQYF.